This T cell receptor (beta chain) derives from a study of blood T cell repertoires in COVID-19. Looking at the study overall: Samples came from the United States, Italy and Spain, spanning acute and convalescent COVID-19. PBMCs, B-cell-depleted T cells, or T cells provided the cDNA or gDNA that made up the material.

In the original processing: Using reference gene primer amplification, nucleated cell counts were estimated. Only in-frame clones appear in the TCRdb table, and some are missing; sequencing was by immunoSEQ multiplex PCR. For V, J and clone size, that table is used; D and trimming come from the DNA. The table shows 85,000 to 120,000 clones, with about two thirds occurring only once. Germline lookup yields CDR1 MNHEY and CDR2 SVGAGI. J lost 2 bases, V lost 6 bases, and 10 bases had no gene match. The CDR3 has 15 amino acids. The sequence was collected from a human donor with acute or convalescent COVID-19. The donor label of this sample is uncertain. The gene calls are TRBV6-5 and TRBJ2-7, with 7 bases identical to TRBD1. Sequenced material: peripheral blood. The CDR3 sequence: CASSSNRGWTYEQYV. In DNA form, the CDR3 reads TGTGCCAGCAGCTCTAACAGGGGATGGACCTACGAGCAGTACGTC.